This T cell receptor beta chain stems from a study of blood T cell repertoires in COVID-19 (dated by TCRdb to the early 2020s). Background for the entire study: The collaborator samples originated in the United States, Italy and Spain and spanned the acute and convalescent phases of COVID-19. The prospective study material was composed of cDNA or gDNA derived from T cells, B-cell-depleted T cells, or PBMCs. Deeply sampled blood TCRbeta repertoires from subjects exposed to, actively infected with, or recovered from COVID-19 were included in the dataset. A freely available public database, intended as a resource for researchers studying the immune response to SARS-CoV-2, is where the repertoires were released. Samples were obtained from the ongoing ImmuneRACE study (first 160 participants) and from over 1,000 subjects provided by 6 global collaborators. The sample metadata nearly always contained a de-identified subject ID, COVID-19 status, age in years and sex. HLA class I and class II types, where available, came from metadata supplied by the sample provider rather than from assay-based typing.

Points the paper makes about the study in general: Clinical and demographic metadata were provided uncurated, with the amount varying by source and participant.

TCRbeta CDR3 regions were amplified from genomic DNA by means of the immunoSEQ Assay, a bias-controlled multiplex PCR. In the authors' own workflow: Nucleated cell counts per sample were estimated from amplification of reference gene primers within the assay. Sequence reads were collapsed and filtered to measure the absolute abundance of every unique TCRbeta CDR3 rearrangement. For each sample, productive Simpson clonality was calculated by taking the square root of Simpson's diversity index across productive rearrangements. TCRdb limited this immuneACCESS table to in-frame rearrangements with V and J called. A share of clones is missing; checked studies link under half to unresolved V genes, and the rest is unexplained. V, J and clone size reflect that table, while D and trimming were determined from the DNA. In this sample the table shows under 250,000 clones, approximately 84% of which occur a single time. About 4.4% of the sample rests with the top ten.

Concerning this clone: Its binding antigen is unknown. Per-base quality was not reported, and no clone a single base away is much larger than it.

Collaborating institutions collected whole blood in K2EDTA tubes following their own protocols. For TCRbeta analysis, collaborators shipped samples as frozen whole blood, isolated PBMCs, or DNA extracted from either of those sample types. The trim is 5 bases for V and 6 bases for J, with a gap of 9 bases between the germline ends. CDR1 MDHEN and CDR2 SYDVKM were looked up in the germline V gene. Reading from cysteine to phenylalanine, the CDR3 counts 12 amino acids. The only DNA kept is the CDR3, 36 bases in frame from the first base. The chain is encoded by TRBV28 joined to TRBJ2-3; no D gene call is confident. The sequenced sample consisted of peripheral blood. The sequence came from a man in his fifties with active or convalescent COVID-19. CDR3 region: CASSPPLDTQYF. The sequenced DNA: TGTGCCAGCAGTCCCCCTTTGGATACGCAGTATTTT.